A single sample gave rise to the 26 T cell receptor beta chains below, sequenced in a study of blood T cell repertoires in COVID-19. This table comes from immunoSEQ multiplex PCR, and its TCRdb copy is limited to in-frame clones, with some not included. Altogether some 130,000 clones are present, more than 75% being singletons, with the ten largest covering approximately 10%. Sequencing input: peripheral blood. These receptor sequences come from a man aged 55 to 70 who had recovered from COVID-19.

This clone is a singleton in its sample. V and J are TRBV5-1 and TRBJ1-1; D not certain. This CDR3 contains 14 residues. The ends were cut back, 4 bases at V and 1 base at J, with 11 bases in the middle. In germline, CDR1 is SGHRS, CDR2 YFSETQ. The CDR3 here is CASSTDTTNTEAFF. CDR3 DNA: TGCGCCAGCAGCACCGACACCACGAACACTGAAGCTTTCTTT.

The rearrangement joins TRBV6-5 to TRBJ2-7; 9 bases align to TRBD1. Germline trimming cut 8 bases from V and 6 bases from J; bases unmatched to any gene: 14. Germline values: CDR1 MNHEY, CDR2 SVGAGI. CDR3 size: 15 residues. DNA for the CDR3: TGTGCCAGCGGATACGGGACAGGGATCGGAGGCGAGCAGTACTTC. Protein product: CASGYGTGIGGEQYF.

The chain combines TRBV18 with TRBJ2-2, with D hard to call. The CDR3 runs to 14 residues. V shed 4 bases and J shed 5 bases, with 11 bases lying between them. Germline V gene sequence: CDR1 KGHSH, CDR2 LQKENI. The CDR3 sequence: CASSRDTVTGELFF. For the CDR3, the DNA is TGTGCCAGCTCACGAGATACGGTTACCGGGGAGCTGTTTTTT.

A single count supports this clone. The V call is TRBV20-1, the J call TRBJ1-5; D unresolved. Germline V gene sequence: CDR1 DFQATT, CDR2 SNEGSKA (reference sequence). The CDR3 runs to 12 residues. The ends were cut back, 3 bases at V and 3 bases at J, with 6 bases in the middle. The CDR3 DNA is TGCAGTGCTAGTCCCAACAATCAGCCCCAGCATTTT. Protein sequence: CSASPNNQPQHF.

This clone was counted only a few times. The V gene is TRBV6-6, the J gene TRBJ2-7, with a weak D call TRBD2 (7 bases). Germline CDR1 is MNHNY and CDR2 is SVGAGI (reference sequence). This CDR3 region has 13 residues. V lost 6 bases to trimming and J lost 2 bases, with 11 bases between them. CDR3 sequence reads: CASRRGGPYEQYF. CDR3 DNA: TGTGCCAGCAGAAGGGGGGGGCCCTACGAGCAGTACTTC.

The rearrangement uses TRBV2 and TRBJ1-1, with 7 bases aligning to TRBD1. Unmatched junction bases numbered 18, after V lost 8 bases and J lost 6 bases. The germline CDR1 and CDR2 sequences are SNHLY and FYNNEI. This CDR3 comprises 16 residues. CDR3 DNA: TGTGCCAGCGGCAGAACAGGGGCGCGCCGGGACGCTGAAGCTTTCTTT. This sequence encodes CASGRTGARRDAEAFF.

The chain couples TRBV28 to TRBJ2-7; TRBD2 matches 7 bases. Trimming removed 7 bases from V and 7 bases from J; junction bases left unmatched: 7. The CDR3 runs 12 residues. The germline V gene has CDR1 MDHEN and CDR2 SYDVKM. The CDR3 sequence: CASKHLGGEQYF. In nucleotides, the CDR3 is TGTGCCAGCAAGCACTTGGGGGGGGAGCAGTACTTC.

V usage is TRBV3-1 (or the pseudogene TRBV3-2) and J usage is TRBJ2-1; the match to TRBD1 covers 9 bases. The trim removed 8 bases at V and 6 bases at J, leaving 11 bases unmatched. Germline loops: CDR1 LGHDT, CDR2 YNNKEL (reference sequence). The CDR3 totals 15 residues. DNA for the CDR3: TGTGCCAGCGCCGGGAACAGGGGGCGGGTCAATGAGCAGTTCTTC. It is translated as CASAGNRGRVNEQFF.

The chain employs TRBV5-1 and TRBJ2-1, with 7 bases identical to TRBD2. After removal of 1 base from V and 7 bases from J, the junction contained 8 bases not matched to a gene. The length of the CDR3 is 15 residues. Germline-derived CDR1 and CDR2 are SGHRS and YFSETQ. The CDR3 loop is CASSLPSGTQNEQFF. The CDR3 nucleotides are TGCGCCAGCAGCTTGCCCAGCGGGACCCAGAATGAGCAGTTCTTC.

This chain connects TRBV5-6 to TRBJ1-2; tentative D call: TRBD1 (6 bases). V lost 4 bases and J 5 bases, leaving 18 bases between the germline ends. Germline CDR1 and CDR2: SGHDT and YYEEEE. The CDR3 length is 15 residues. In DNA form, the CDR3 reads TGTGCCAGCAGCCGGCGAGGGCGCAGGGGTTATGGCTACACCTTC. As protein: CASSRRGRRGYGYTF. The full variable domain, in which reference TRBV5-6 and TRBJ1-2 provide the parts outside the CDR3, is DAGVTQSPTHLIKTRGQQVTLRCSPKSGHDTVSWYQQALGQGPQFIFQYYEEEERQRGNFPDRFSGHQFPNYSSELNVNALLLGDSALYLCASSRRGRRGYGYTFGSGTRLTVV.

The chain has TRBV21-1 and TRBJ2-6; the D segment call TRBD1 is taken from the table without a DNA check. TRBV21-1 corresponds to a pseudogene. This CDR3 spans 17 amino acids. CDR3 loop: CASSINGQGAGANVLTF. The CDR3 region has the DNA TGTGCCAGCAGCATCAACGGACAGGGGGCTGGGGCCAACGTCCTGACTTTC.

The chain joins TRBV20-1 to TRBJ2-3, with 8 bases that match TRBD2. Trimming cost V 3 bases and J 3 bases; bases outside gene matches: 11. Germline CDR1 and CDR2: DFQATT and SNEGSKA (reference sequence). This CDR3 contains 16 residues. CDR3 in amino acids: CSASELAADGTDTQYF. The CDR3, as DNA: TGCAGTGCTAGTGAACTAGCGGCGGACGGAACAGATACGCAGTATTTT.

J is TRBJ2-7 and V is TRBV28; 9 nucleotides match TRBD2. The CDR3 sequence is 15 residues long. The V gene's germline CDR1 is MDHEN and CDR2 SYDVKM. V lost 6 bases to trimming and J lost 4 bases; unmatched junction nucleotides: 10. This CDR3 is CASRPSTSGWYEQYF. CDR3 bases: TGTGCCAGCAGACCCTCGACTAGCGGATGGTACGAGCAGTACTTC.

This rearrangement joins TRBV30 to TRBJ1-1; TRBD1 agrees at 11 bases. Germline lookup yields CDR1 GTSNPN and CDR2 SVGIG (reference sequence). The CDR3 extends over 13 amino acids. V gave up 3 bases and J gave up 10 bases; unmatched junction bases: 7. The CDR3 nucleotides read TGTGCCTGGAGAGAGCCGGGACAGGGGGGAGCTTTCTTT. This sequence encodes CAWREPGQGGAFF.

The V and J genes are TRBV28 and TRBJ2-1; tentatively, D is TRBD2 (6 bases). Germline assignment: CDR1 MDHEN and CDR2 SYDVKM. This CDR3 region has 16 residues. Trimming removed 3 bases from V and 2 bases from J, with 14 bases in between. CDR3 bases: TGTGCCAGCAGTTTCCCCCGGGGAGGAGCCTACAATGAGCAGTTCTTC. Amino acid sequence: CASSFPRGGAYNEQFF.

J is TRBJ2-7 and V is TRBV10-3, with D perhaps matching TRBD2 (6 bases). V lost 3 bases and J 3 bases, leaving 21 bases between the germline ends. CDR3 length: 17 residues. Germline values: CDR1 ENHRY, CDR2 SYGVKD. CDR3 in DNA: TGTGCCATCAGTGACAGTCTAGGGGCGGGACGGAACTACGAGCAGTACTTC. It yields the protein CAISDSLGAGRNYEQYF.

J is TRBJ2-7 and V is TRBV19, with 9 positions matching TRBD2. From germline, CDR1 is LNHDA and CDR2 SQIVND (reference sequence). This CDR3 has 17 residues. V gave up 1 base and J gave up 4 bases; unmatched junction bases: 11. CDR3 in amino acids: CASSIAASETSGYEQYF. The CDR3 DNA reads TGTGCCAGTAGTATAGCAGCTTCGGAGACTAGCGGTTACGAGCAGTACTTC.

V is TRBV29-1 and J is TRBJ2-1; TRBD2 agrees at 12 bases. V dropped 3 bases and J dropped 9; count of bases not matched to a gene: 3. CDR3 size: 13 residues. Per the germline V gene, CDR1 is SQVTM and CDR2 is ANQGSEA. The DNA of the CDR3 is TGCAGCGTTGAGAGGACTAGCGGGACTGAGCAGTTCTTC. Amino acids: CSVERTSGTEQFF.

J is TRBJ1-1 and V is TRBV9, with TRBD1 identical over 9 bases. V shed 3 bases, J shed 4 bases, and the junction held 7 bases outside the gene matches. The CDR3 sequence is 15 residues long. CDR1 and CDR2 from the germline V gene are SGDLS and YYNGEE. CDR3 bases: TGTGCCAGCAGCGCAGGGACAGGGCGTATCACTGAAGCTTTCTTT. It is translated as CASSAGTGRITEAFF.

The rearrangement joins TRBV9 to TRBJ2-7; 7 nucleotides line up with TRBD1. Germline V gene data show CDR1 as SGDLS and CDR2 as YYNGEE. This CDR3 is built from 17 residues. V shed 0 bases, J shed 3 bases, and the junction held 12 bases outside the gene matches. Written as DNA, the CDR3 is TGTGCCAGCAGCGTAGGTTCGAACAGGGGTGGGGGCTACGAGCAGTACTTC. It yields the protein CASSVGSNRGGGYEQYF.

This clone has just one count. V gene TRBV7-2 combines with J gene TRBJ1-1, with D perhaps TRBD1 (5 bases). Germline V lookup: CDR1 SGHTA, CDR2 FQGNSA. Deletions cut 1 base from V and 0 bases from J, with 9 bases between. The CDR3 is 15 residues long. The CDR3 protein is CASSLGGGMNTEAFF. CDR3 coding DNA: TGTGCCAGCAGCTTAGGTGGGGGGATGAACACTGAAGCTTTCTTT.

The chain employs TRBV2 and TRBJ1-1, with a possible D match to TRBD1 (5 bases). Trimming pared 4 bases from V and 8 bases from J, leaving 11 bases between. CDR3 length equals 12 residues. Germline CDR1 and CDR2: SNHLY and FYNNEI. The CDR3 is CASSVAGREAFF. CDR3 sequence (DNA): TGTGCCAGCAGTGTAGCAGGGAGGGAAGCTTTCTTT.

V is TRBV7-2 and J is TRBJ2-3, with 10 bases identical to TRBD2. The length of the CDR3 is 17 residues. Germline CDR1 and CDR2: SGHTA and FQGNSA. The trim removed 5 bases at V and 1 base at J, leaving 9 bases unmatched. The CDR3 loop is CASSPGLAVEGTDTQYF. Here the CDR3 DNA reads TGTGCCAGCAGCCCCGGACTAGCGGTTGAGGGCACAGATACGCAGTATTTT.

This clone was seen many times. CDR3 DNA: TGTGCCAGCAGCTTAGAGGGGGTCGGCAATCAGCCCCAGCATTTT. The encoded protein is CASSLEGVGNQPQHF. The chain is built from TRBV7-9 and TRBJ1-5; D perhaps matches TRBD1 (6 bases). Germline V lookup: CDR1 SEHNR, CDR2 FQNEAQ (reference sequence). The CDR3 runs to 15 residues. V was shortened by 1 base and J by 2 bases, with 9 bases between the two germline ends.

The chain links TRBV2 to TRBJ1-5; D is perhaps TRBD1 (5 bases). The germline CDR1 and CDR2 sequences are SNHLY and FYNNEI. CDR3 length: 13 amino acids. Trimming took 6 bases from V and 3 from J, leaving 9 bases between them. This CDR3 reads CASRGDSNQPQHF. Here the CDR3 DNA reads TGTGCCAGCAGAGGGGATTCCAATCAGCCCCAGCATTTT.

The V gene is TRBV14, the J gene TRBJ1-2; D perhaps matches TRBD1 (5 bases). CDR1 is SGHDN, CDR2 FVKESK, per germline. V lost 1 base and J 4 bases, leaving 16 bases between the germline ends. The length of the CDR3 is 16 residues. CDR3 loop: CASSQGLAGMVYGYTF. The DNA of the CDR3 is TGTGCCAGCAGCCAAGGTTTGGCAGGGATGGTCTATGGCTACACCTTC.